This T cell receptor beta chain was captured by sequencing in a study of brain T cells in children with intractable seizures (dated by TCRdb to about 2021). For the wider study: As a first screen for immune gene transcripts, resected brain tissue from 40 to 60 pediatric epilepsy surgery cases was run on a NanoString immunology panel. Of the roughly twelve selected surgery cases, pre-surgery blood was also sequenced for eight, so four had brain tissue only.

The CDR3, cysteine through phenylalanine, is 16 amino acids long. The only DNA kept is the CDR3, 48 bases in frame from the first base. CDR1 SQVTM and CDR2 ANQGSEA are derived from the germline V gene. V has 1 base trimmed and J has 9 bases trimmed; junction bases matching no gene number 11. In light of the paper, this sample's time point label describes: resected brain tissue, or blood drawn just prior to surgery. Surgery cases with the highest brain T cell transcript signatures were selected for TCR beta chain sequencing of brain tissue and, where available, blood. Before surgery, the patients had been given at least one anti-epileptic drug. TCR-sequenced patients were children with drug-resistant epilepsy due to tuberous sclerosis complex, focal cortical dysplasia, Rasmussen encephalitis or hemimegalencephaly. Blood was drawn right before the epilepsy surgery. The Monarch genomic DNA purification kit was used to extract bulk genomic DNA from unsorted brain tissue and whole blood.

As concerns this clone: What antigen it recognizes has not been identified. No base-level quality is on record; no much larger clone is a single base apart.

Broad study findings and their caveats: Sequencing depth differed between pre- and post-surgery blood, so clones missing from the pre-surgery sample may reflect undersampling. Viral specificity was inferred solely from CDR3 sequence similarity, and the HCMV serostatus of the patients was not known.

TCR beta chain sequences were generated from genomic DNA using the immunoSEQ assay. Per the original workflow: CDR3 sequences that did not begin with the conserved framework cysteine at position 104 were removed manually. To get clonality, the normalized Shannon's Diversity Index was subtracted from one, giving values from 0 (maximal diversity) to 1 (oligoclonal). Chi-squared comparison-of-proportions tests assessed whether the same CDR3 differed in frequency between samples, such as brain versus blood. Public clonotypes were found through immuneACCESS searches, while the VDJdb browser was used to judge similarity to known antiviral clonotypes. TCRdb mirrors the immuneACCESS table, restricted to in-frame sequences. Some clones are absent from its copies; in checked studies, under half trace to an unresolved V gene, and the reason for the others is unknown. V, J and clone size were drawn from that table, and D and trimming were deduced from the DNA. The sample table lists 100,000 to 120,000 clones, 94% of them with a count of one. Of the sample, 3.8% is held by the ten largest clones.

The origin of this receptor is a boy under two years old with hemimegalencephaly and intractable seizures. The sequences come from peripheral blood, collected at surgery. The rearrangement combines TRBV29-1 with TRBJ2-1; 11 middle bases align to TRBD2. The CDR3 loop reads CSVEGFIGLAGGEQFF. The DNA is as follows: TGCAGCGTTGAAGGGTTTATAGGACTAGCGGGTGGTGAGCAGTTCTTC.